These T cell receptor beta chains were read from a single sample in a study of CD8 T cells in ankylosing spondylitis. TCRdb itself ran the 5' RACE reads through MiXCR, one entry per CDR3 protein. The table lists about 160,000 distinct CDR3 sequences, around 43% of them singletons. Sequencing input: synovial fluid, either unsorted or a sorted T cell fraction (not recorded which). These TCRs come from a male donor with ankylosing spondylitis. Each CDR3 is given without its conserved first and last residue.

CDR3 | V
ASSLTGQGGYEQF | TRBV12-3/TRBV12-4
ASSQDPTGNTIY | TRBV4-2
ASSYGLAGSSYNEQF | TRBV6-2/TRBV6-3
ASSPRLAGSNTDTQY | TRBV18
ASSLGYYGYT | TRBV12-3/TRBV12-4
AINRRDRANYGYT | TRBV10-3
ASSHELAGGNEQF | TRBV6-1
ASSDGQGAWLETQY | TRBV6-1
AISEGTSGSYEQY | TRBV10-3
SVVGGLAGDEQF | TRBV29-1
ASSLRLHNEQF | TRBV11-2
ASSTSGGTYEQY | TRBV27
ASSLRRGAKNIQY | TRBV27
ASSDPAGLTDTQY | TRBV2
ASSSGVQRRLSTEAF | TRBV6-2/TRBV6-3
ATSGRGLTEAF | TRBV15